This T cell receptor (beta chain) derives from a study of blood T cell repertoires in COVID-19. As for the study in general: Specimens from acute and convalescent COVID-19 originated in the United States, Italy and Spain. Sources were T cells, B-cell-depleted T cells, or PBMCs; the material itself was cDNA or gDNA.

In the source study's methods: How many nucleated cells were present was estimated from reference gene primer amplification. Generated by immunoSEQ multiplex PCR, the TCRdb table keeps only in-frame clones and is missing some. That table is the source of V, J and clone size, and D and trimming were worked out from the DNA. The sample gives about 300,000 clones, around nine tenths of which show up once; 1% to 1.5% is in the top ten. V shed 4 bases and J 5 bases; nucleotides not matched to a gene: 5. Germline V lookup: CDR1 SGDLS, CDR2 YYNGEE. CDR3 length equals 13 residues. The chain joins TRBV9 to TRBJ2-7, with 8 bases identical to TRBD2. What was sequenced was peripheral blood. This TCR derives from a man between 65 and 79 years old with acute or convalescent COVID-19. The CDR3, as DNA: TGTGCCAGCAGCAACGGGAGGGGAGACGAGCAGTACTTC. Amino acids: CASSNGRGDEQYF.